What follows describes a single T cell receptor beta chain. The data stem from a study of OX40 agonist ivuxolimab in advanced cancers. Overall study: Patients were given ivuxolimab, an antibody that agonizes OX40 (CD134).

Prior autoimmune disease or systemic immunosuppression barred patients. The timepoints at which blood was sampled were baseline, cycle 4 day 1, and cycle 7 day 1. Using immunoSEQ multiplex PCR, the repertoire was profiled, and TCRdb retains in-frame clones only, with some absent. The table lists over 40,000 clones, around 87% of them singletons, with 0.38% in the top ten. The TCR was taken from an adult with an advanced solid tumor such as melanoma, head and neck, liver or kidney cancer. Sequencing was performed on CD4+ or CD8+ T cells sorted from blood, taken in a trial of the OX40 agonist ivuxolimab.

CDR3 sequence: CASSPSKDPASGNTIYF. CDR3 in DNA: TGTGCCAGCTCACCATCTAAGGACCCGGCCTCTGGAAACACCATATATTTT. The chain uses TRBV18 and TRBJ1-3; D gene unclear. The V end lost 2 bases, the J end lost 0 bases, and 14 bases lay between the germline ends. This CDR3 comprises 17 residues. Germline V gene sequence: CDR1 KGHSH, CDR2 LQKENI.